The rows below give T cell receptor beta chains drawn from one sample of a study of blood T cell repertoires in COVID-19. Using immunoSEQ multiplex PCR, the repertoire was profiled, and TCRdb retains in-frame clones only, with some absent. The sample yields fewer than 110,000 clones, around 89% seen once. The sequenced sample was peripheral blood. The receptors were sampled from a woman aged 55 to 70 with acute or convalescent COVID-19. Both conserved end residues are part of each CDR3. D genes are given only for firm matches. Clone size, where shown, is once, few, many, or a class for clones that have expanded.

clone_size	v_call	d_call	j_call	cdr3_nt	cdr3_aa
once	TRBV7-8	TRBD2	TRBJ2-1	TGTGCCAGCAGCCTAAGGGGGACTAGCGGGATACCCAATGAGCAGTTCTTC	CASSLRGTSGIPNEQFF
once	TRBV6-5	TRBD1	TRBJ1-1	TGTGCCAGCAGTTACGGACAGGGACAGGGGTTCACTGAAGCTTTCTTT	CASSYGQGQGFTEAFF
.	TRBV6-1	TRBD1	TRBJ1-3	TGTGCCAGCAGTGTTCACAGGGGGATGGTAGGGTCTGGAAACACCATATATTTT	CASSVHRGMVGSGNTIYF
.	TRBV18	TRBD1	TRBJ1-1	TGTGCCAGCTCACTCCTACAGGGGAGCGAAGCTTTCTTT	CASSLLQGSEAFF
.	TRBV24-1	TRBD2	TRBJ2-1	TGTGCCACCAGTGATAGCGGGAGCGGTGAGCAGTTCTTC	CATSDSGSGEQFF
.	TRBV28	.	TRBJ1-6	TGTGCCAGCAGTTACGGGAGCTCCTATAATTCACCCCTCCACTTT	CASSYGSSYNSPLHF
.	TRBV24-1	TRBD2	TRBJ2-1	TGTGCCACCATGAGCTCCGGACTAGGGCAGATGAATGAGCAGTTCTTC	CATMSSGLGQMNEQFF
.	TRBV6-6	.	TRBJ1-6	TGTGCCAGCAGTCACCCCGTGGAGAATTCACCCCTCCACTTT	CASSHPVENSPLHF
.	TRBV30	.	TRBJ1-3	TGTGCCTGGAGTCTAAGGGAGGGGCGATCTTCCTCTGGAAACACCATATATTTT	CAWSLREGRSSSGNTIYF
.	TRBV9	TRBD1	TRBJ1-1	TGTGCCAGCAGCGTAGACCGGGACAGGGGAGGGAACACTGAAGCTTTCTTT	CASSVDRDRGGNTEAFF
.	TRBV7-9	.	TRBJ2-6	TGTGCCAGCAGCTTAGCGCTACGGAGCTCTGGGGCCAACGTCCTGACTTTC	CASSLALRSSGANVLTF
.	TRBV4-2	TRBD2	TRBJ2-3	TGTGCCAGCAGCCACGGGAGGGCAGGGGATACGCAGTATTTT	CASSHGRAGDTQYF
.	TRBV5-4	.	TRBJ2-5	TGTGCCAGCAGCTTGGATCAGTTCCAAGAGACCCAGTACTTC	CASSLDQFQETQYF
.	TRBV7-8	TRBD1	TRBJ1-1	TGTGCCAGCAGTTTTTACCGGGACAGTCGGACTGAAGCTTTCTTT	CASSFYRDSRTEAFF
.	TRBV7-8	TRBD1	TRBJ1-2	TGTGCCAGCAGCTTCGGACAGGGGGCGCGGTATGGCTACACCTTC	CASSFGQGARYGYTF
once	TRBV5-5	TRBD1	TRBJ1-1	TGTGCCAGCACCAGGGGGATGGAAGACTCTGAAGCTTTCTTT	CASTRGMEDSEAFF